This T cell receptor (beta chain) emerged from a study of cytomegalovirus exposure and HLA in healthy donors. Whole-study results and caveats: Most subjects had HLA-A and HLA-B alleles reportedly predicted accurately by TCR beta sequences. Most TCR sequences were seen very rarely across donors, but some public TCRs occurred in many. Previous analysis showed most TCR beta V segments were productive about 87% or about 30% of the time. Other equally common chains were less clonally expanded than HLA-associated TCR beta chains, a later analysis showed.

The CDR3 contains 17 residues. In germline, CDR1 is MNHNS, CDR2 SASEGT. The V segment lost 2 bases and the J segment 6 bases; nucleotides outside the gene matches: 15. The study ran its PCR with 60 Vbeta and 13 Jbeta primers. Measured with immunoSEQ multiplex PCR; TCRdb has only the in-frame clones, and not every one. The top ten hold roughly 0.1% of the sample, which has 200,000 or so clones, 82% seen once. About this clone itself: Its specificity is not known.

This clonotype was obtained from a boy aged 2 to 10 in good health and CMV-seronegative. This chain uses TRBV6-1 with TRBJ1-2, with 7 bases aligning to TRBD1. Sequenced sample: PBMCs. CDR3: CASSEIGIQGSRNGYTF. The CDR3 DNA reads as TGTGCCAGCAGTGAAATCGGAATACAGGGGAGCCGAAATGGCTACACCTTC.